This paragraph covers one T cell receptor beta chain sequence. Its antigen is undetermined. The data belong to a study of cytomegalovirus exposure and HLA in healthy donors. Overall study results and limits: The productive fraction for most TCR beta V segments was about 90% or about 30% in an earlier analysis. Later analysis demonstrated an association between a missense DCLRE1C variant and TCR beta V- and J-gene trimming.

The PCR contained 60 Vbeta and 13 Jbeta primers. Assay used: immunoSEQ multiplex PCR; TCRdb lists only in-frame clones, some missing. This sample has about 190,000 clones, with about four fifths found just once. CDR1 and CDR2 (germline): SGHRS, YFSETQ. Trimming took off 4 bases at V and 2 bases at J, with 10 bases between the two ends. The CDR3 spans 14 residues. The clonotype was recovered from a woman aged 25 to 39 in good health and CMV-seropositive. V is TRBV5-1 and J is TRBJ1-3, with D possibly TRBD1 on 6 matching bases. The sequenced sample was PBMCs. CDR3 bases: TGCGCCAGCAGCCTGACAGGACCTGGAAACACCATATATTTT. It yields the protein CASSLTGPGNTIYF.